Sequencing of this T cell receptor beta chain was carried out in a study of blood T cell repertoires in COVID-19. At the level of the study: Samples of COVID-19 (acute and convalescent) were obtained from the United States, Italy and Spain. From T cells, B-cell-depleted T cells, or PBMCs came the material, which was cDNA or gDNA.

Authors' analysis steps: Estimated nucleated cell counts came from reference gene primer amplification. Sequenced by immunoSEQ multiplex PCR; TCRdb stores in-frame clones only, minus some. V, J and clone size derive from that table, while D and trimming were established from the DNA sequence. Of about 140,000 clones listed, about 80% were seen once; the top ten hold around 8%. Looked up from germline, CDR1 is MNHEY and CDR2 is SMNVEV (reference sequence). This CDR3 comprises 12 residues. The V end lost 8 bases, the J end lost 2 bases, and 9 bases lay between the germline ends. In this sample, this clone turned up a few times.

The origin of this receptor is a human donor in a cohort sampled during active COVID-19. Sequenced input: peripheral blood. V usage is TRBV27 and J usage is TRBJ1-2, with D uncertain. CDR3 in amino acids: CASLGDNYGYTF. Written as DNA, the CDR3 is TGTGCCAGCCTGGGAGACAACTATGGCTACACCTTC.